These 30 T cell receptor beta chains came from one sample sequenced in a study of neoadjuvant nivolumab and ipilimumab in lung cancer. Assay used: immunoSEQ multiplex PCR; TCRdb lists only in-frame clones, some missing. The top ten hold roughly 2.3% of the sample, which has several thousand clones, around 90% seen once. Material: tumor tissue, obtained after neoadjuvant nivolumab, alone or with ipilimumab, at or shortly before surgery. All receptors come from an adult with non-small cell lung cancer. Some clones in this sample may be carry-over from other donors' samples.

A remark on this clone: The DNA is left out, because the CDR3 cannot be placed on it with certainty; the CDR3 is given as TCRdb lists it. V is TRBV7-2 and J is TRBJ2-3; TRBD1, the table's D call, was not compared with the DNA. The CDR3 is 13 residues long, counting both termini. Germline V CDR1 and CDR2: SGHTA, FQGNSA. CDR3 in amino acids: CASSWGRGANRYF.

This sequence joins TRBV6-5 and TRBJ2-2, with D possibly matching TRBD2 (5 bases). The germline V gene has CDR1 MNHEY and CDR2 SVGAGI. Trimming left V 2 bases short and J 1 base short, with 5 bases between. The length of the CDR3 is 14 residues. The DNA for the CDR3 is TGTGCCAGCAGTTACCGGGAGAACACCGGGGAGCTGTTTTTT. Translation gives CASSYRENTGELFF.

The sample holds a few counts of this clone. The J gene is TRBJ2-2, the V gene TRBV6-1; TRBD2 agrees at 13 bases. V lost 4 bases and J lost 5; bases outside the gene matches: 10. The CDR3 loop spans 18 amino acids. CDR1 and CDR2 (germline): MNHNS, SASEGT. The CDR3 reads CASSVKLAGGLRTGELFF. The CDR3 coding sequence is TGTGCCAGCAGTGTAAAACTAGCGGGAGGGCTGCGGACCGGGGAGCTGTTTTTT.

The CDR3 nucleotides are TGTGCCAGCAGCGGGGGACAGGGTATCGGTTACGAGCAGTACTTC. Translating it yields CASSGGQGIGYEQYF. The chain is built from TRBV9 and TRBJ2-7; 9 bases line up with TRBD1. Trimming took 3 bases from V and 4 from J; bases not matched to a gene: 8. The CDR3 loop spans 15 amino acids. From germline, CDR1 is SGDLS and CDR2 YYNGEE.

J is TRBJ1-3 and V is TRBV11-2, with D perhaps matching TRBD1 (5 bases). From germline, CDR1 is SGHAT and CDR2 FQNNGV. Between the trimmed V and J ends, which lost 8 bases and 0 bases, there was a span of 11 bases. This CDR3 contains 14 residues. CDR3 in amino acids: CASWGRSSGNTIYF. CDR3 nucleotides: TGTGCCAGCTGGGGGAGGAGCTCTGGAAACACCATATATTTT. Based on the CDR3 plus reference TRBV11-2 and TRBJ1-3, the full variable domain is EAGVAQSPRYKIIEKRQSVAFWCNPISGHATLYWYQQILGQGPKLLIQFQNNGVVDDSQLPKDRFSAERLKGVDSTLKIQPAKLEDSAVYLCASWGRSSGNTIYFGEGSWLTVV.

The V call is TRBV5-4, the J call TRBJ2-3; no reliable D call. The ends were cut back, 4 bases at V and 3 bases at J, with 12 bases in the middle. In germline, CDR1 is SGHNT, CDR2 YYREEE (reference sequence). The CDR3 is made up of 14 amino acids. The CDR3 protein is CASSPPDWTDTQYF. The CDR3 DNA sequence: TGTGCCAGCAGCCCTCCCGATTGGACAGATACGCAGTATTTT.

The chain carries TRBV5-1 and TRBJ2-1; 13 nucleotides line up with TRBD2. The CDR3 length is 18 residues. Germline values: CDR1 SGHRS, CDR2 YFSETQ. J was trimmed by 0 bases and V by 4 bases; bases with no gene match: 7. CDR3 region: CASSPGLAGTISYNEQFF. Written as DNA, the CDR3 is TGCGCCAGCAGCCCGGGACTAGCGGGAACTATCTCCTACAATGAGCAGTTCTTC.

This chain joins TRBV6-5 and TRBJ1-4, with D possibly TRBD1 on 5 matching bases. The CDR3 spans 14 residues. V lost 0 bases and J lost 8, with 10 bases in between. The V gene's germline CDR1 is MNHEY and CDR2 SVGAGI. Here the CDR3 DNA reads TGTGCCAGCAGTTACTCCGGGACCCGGGAAAAACTGTTTTTT. It specifies CASSYSGTREKLFF.

This clone has a handful of counts. V gene TRBV30 combines with J gene TRBJ2-2; D might be TRBD1 (6 bases). The V end lost 0 bases, the J end lost 4 bases, and 12 bases lay between the germline ends. Per germline, CDR1 GTSNPN and CDR2 SVGIG (reference sequence). The CDR3 consists of 15 residues. CDR3 in amino acids: CAWSVGRGPTGELFF. The CDR3 DNA sequence: TGTGCCTGGAGTGTAGGCAGGGGCCCCACCGGGGAGCTGTTTTTT.

This sequence joins TRBV5-4 and TRBJ2-2, with unresolved D. Germline V lookup: CDR1 SGHNT, CDR2 YYREEE (reference sequence). The CDR3 is made up of 14 amino acids. Trimming left V 5 bases short and J 6 bases short, with 14 bases between. CDR3 sequence (DNA): TGTGCCAGCAGATCTCGGCAGTCCGCCGGGGAGCTGTTTTTT. Amino acids: CASRSRQSAGELFF.

This chain uses TRBV4-1 with TRBJ2-1; 16 nucleotides match TRBD2. The CDR3 extends over 18 amino acids. The V gene end was trimmed by 2 bases and the J gene end by 5 bases; junction bases not matched to a gene: 6. The V gene's germline CDR1 is MGHRA and CDR2 YSYEKL. This chain's CDR3 is CASSQQGLAGGSHNEQFF. The CDR3, as DNA: TGCGCCAGCAGCCAACAGGGACTAGCGGGAGGGTCGCACAATGAGCAGTTCTTC.

This clone was detected once. The V and J genes are TRBV6-5 and TRBJ1-1; tentatively, D is TRBD1 (5 bases). Germline CDR1 and CDR2: MNHEY and SVGAGI. V dropped 2 bases and J dropped 10 bases, with 14 bases sitting between them. This CDR3 is built from 13 residues. The CDR3 reads CASSYPGSRGAFF. CDR3 nucleotides: TGTGCCAGCAGTTACCCGGGGTCTAGGGGAGCTTTCTTT.

The gene calls are TRBV6-1 and TRBJ2-5; D assignment may be TRBD1 or TRBD2 (6 bases each). This CDR3 contains 14 residues. Germline values: CDR1 MNHNS, CDR2 SASEGT. Trimming pared 7 bases from V and 2 bases from J, leaving 14 bases between. The CDR3 sequence is CASTGGLRQETQYF. The CDR3 bases are TGTGCCAGCACTGGGGGGCTTAGGCAAGAGACCCAGTACTTC.

J is TRBJ2-5 and V is TRBV6-6, with 7 bases matching TRBD2. The CDR3 loop spans 15 amino acids. The J segment lost 0 bases and the V segment lost 0 bases, leaving 1 base of the junction unmatched. The V gene's germline CDR1 is MNHNY and CDR2 SVGAGI (reference sequence). CDR3: CASSYSGGNQETQYF. For the CDR3, the DNA is TGTGCCAGCAGTTACTCGGGAGGGAACCAAGAGACCCAGTACTTC.

The genes are TRBV11-2 and TRBJ2-7; 9 bases map to TRBD1. Germline CDR1 and CDR2: SGHAT and FQNNGV. The CDR3 sequence is 15 residues long. Trimming took 3 bases from V and 2 from J; bases not matched to a gene: 5. For the CDR3, the DNA is TGTGCCAGCAGCTTTTTAGGGACAGGGCCCTACGAGCAGTACTTC. Translated: CASSFLGTGPYEQYF.

A few counts support this clone. This chain links TRBV25-1 with TRBJ2-7; maybe TRBD1 (6 bases). V lost 1 base and J 3 bases, leaving 10 bases between the germline ends. The V gene's germline CDR1 is MGHDK and CDR2 SYGVNS. The CDR3 extends over 14 amino acids. The CDR3: CASSESGTSYEQYF. The CDR3 coding sequence is TGTGCCAGCAGTGAATCAGGGACAAGCTACGAGCAGTACTTC.

The chain employs TRBV5-4 and TRBJ2-2; TRBD2 matches at 10 bases. Germline CDR1 reads SGHNT; CDR2 reads YYREEE (reference sequence). V gave up 4 bases and J gave up 1 base; unmatched junction bases: 7. The CDR3 runs 17 residues. In DNA form, the CDR3 reads TGTGCCAGCAGCCCGAGCGGGAGGGGTGTGAACACCGGGGAGCTGTTTTTT. Translation gives CASSPSGRGVNTGELFF.

The chain links TRBV4-3 to TRBJ2-5; D gene ambiguous. This CDR3 has 13 residues. V lost 0 bases, J lost 5 bases, and 7 bases lay in between. Germline V CDR1 and CDR2: LGHNA, YSLEER. The CDR3 spells CASSQEGWETQYF. DNA of the CDR3: TGCGCCAGCAGCCAAGAGGGTTGGGAGACCCAGTACTTC.

The V and J genes are TRBV2 and TRBJ2-3; no firm D call. V lost 2 bases to trimming and J lost 1 base, with 10 bases between them. The CDR3 sequence is 15 residues long. Per germline, CDR1 SNHLY and CDR2 FYNNEI. The CDR3 nucleotides read TGTGCCAGCAGTGAAATAGGGCAGCGCACAGATACGCAGTATTTT. Its translation: CASSEIGQRTDTQYF.

The chain uses TRBV4-1 and TRBJ2-7; 8 bases align to TRBD2. Germline CDR1 is MGHRA and CDR2 is YSYEKL. J lost 4 bases, V lost 0 bases, and 20 bases had no gene match. The CDR3 has 20 residues. The CDR3 region has the DNA TGCGCCAGCAGCCAAGACGAAGGGGCGAGCGGGAGTGCCCTAGGGTACGAGCAGTACTTC. Translation: CASSQDEGASGSALGYEQYF.

The chain has TRBV7-6 and TRBJ2-6; D is possibly TRBD1 (7 bases). Deletions cut 2 bases from V and 1 base from J, with 9 bases between. CDR1 is SGHVS, CDR2 FNYEAQ, per germline. This CDR3 contains 16 residues. The DNA for the CDR3 is TGTGCCAGCAGCTTACAGGGGGGTTCTGGGGCCAACGTCCTGACTTTC. Translated, it gives CASSLQGGSGANVLTF.

The V call is TRBV25-1, the J call TRBJ1-1; no clear D gene. V was clipped by 5 bases and J by 1 base, with 11 bases between them. Germline CDR1 is MGHDK and CDR2 is SYGVNS. The length of the CDR3 is 14 residues. The CDR3, as DNA: TGTGCCAGCAGTAAAGGACGGGCGAACACTGAAGCTTTCTTT. Residues: CASSKGRANTEAFF.

The chain joins TRBV5-5 to TRBJ1-5; possibly TRBD1 for D (6 bases). Per the germline V gene, CDR1 is SGHKS and CDR2 is YYEKEE (reference sequence). The CDR3 length is 14 residues. V was trimmed by 0 bases and J by 8 bases, leaving 12 bases between them. For the CDR3, the DNA is TGTGCCAGCAGCTTGGCCTGGGGGCCAAAGCCCCAGCATTTT. It codes for CASSLAWGPKPQHF.

The chain uses TRBV30 and TRBJ1-1; D gene unclear. The germline gives CDR1 GTSNPN, CDR2 SVGIG (reference sequence). The V end lost 3 bases, the J end lost 0 bases, and 8 bases lay between the germline ends. This CDR3 has 13 amino acids. The DNA for the CDR3 is TGTGCCTGGAGCTCACTGTTGAACACTGAAGCTTTCTTT. It yields the protein CAWSSLLNTEAFF.

The chain links TRBV27 to TRBJ2-7; D tentatively reads TRBD1 or TRBD2 (5 bases each). This CDR3 is built from 15 residues. Trimming shortened V by 5 bases and J by 2 bases, and 16 bases separated the two germline ends. Germline V gives CDR1 MNHEY, CDR2 SMNVEV (reference sequence). The CDR3 loop is CASSGPGRLTYEQYF. The CDR3 region has the DNA TGTGCCAGCAGTGGACCGGGACGGCTGACCTACGAGCAGTACTTC.

This rearrangement joins TRBV7-2 to TRBJ1-1; D is unclear. Germline V gene lookup returns CDR1 SGHTA and CDR2 FQGNSA. V lost 6 bases, J lost 1 base, and 12 bases lay in between. The CDR3 spans 14 residues. The CDR3 loop is CASSSTAGNTEAFF. The CDR3 DNA reads as TGTGCCAGCAGTTCGACGGCAGGGAACACTGAAGCTTTCTTT. Together with reference TRBV7-2 and TRBJ1-1, the CDR3 gives the full variable domain: GAGVSQSPSNKVTEKGKDVELRCDPISGHTALYWYRQSLGQGLEFLIYFQGNSAPDKSGLPSDRFSAERTGGSVSTLTIQRTQQEDSAVYLCASSSTAGNTEAFFGQGTRLTVV.

The rearrangement links TRBV4-3 to TRBJ2-7, with D possibly being TRBD1 (5 bases). Germline lookup yields CDR1 LGHNA and CDR2 YSLEER. This CDR3 spans 15 amino acids. V lost 1 base and J 2 bases, leaving 12 bases between the germline ends. This CDR3 is CASSQGIGVAYEQYF. The CDR3 nucleotides read TGCGCCAGCAGCCAAGGAATAGGGGTAGCCTACGAGCAGTACTTC.

The genes are TRBV5-1 and TRBJ1-1, with D unclear. This CDR3 contains 15 residues. Trimming removed 0 bases from V and 1 base from J, with 10 bases in between. Germline values: CDR1 SGHRS, CDR2 YFSETQ. DNA for the CDR3: TGCGCCAGCAGCTTGGAGAGGATACCGAACACTGAAGCTTTCTTT. This codes for CASSLERIPNTEAFF.

The rearrangement uses TRBV11-2 and TRBJ2-7, with 9 bases aligning to TRBD2. CDR3 size: 15 residues. J was trimmed by 3 bases and V by 7 bases; bases with no gene match: 10. Germline CDR1 SGHAT, CDR2 FQNNGV. The CDR3 nucleotides are TGTGCCAGCACCCCGACGGCAGCGGGAGGCTACGAGCAGTACTTC. It is translated as CASTPTAAGGYEQYF.

CDR3 in DNA: TGTGCCAGCAGCTTGGTAGGGGAAGGAAACTATGGCTACACCTTC. Translation gives CASSLVGEGNYGYTF. This chain links TRBV5-4 with TRBJ1-2, with D maybe TRBD1 (5 bases). Trimming cost V 0 bases and J 2 bases, with 11 bases left between them. Germline assignment: CDR1 SGHNT and CDR2 YYREEE (reference sequence). CDR3 length: 15 amino acids.